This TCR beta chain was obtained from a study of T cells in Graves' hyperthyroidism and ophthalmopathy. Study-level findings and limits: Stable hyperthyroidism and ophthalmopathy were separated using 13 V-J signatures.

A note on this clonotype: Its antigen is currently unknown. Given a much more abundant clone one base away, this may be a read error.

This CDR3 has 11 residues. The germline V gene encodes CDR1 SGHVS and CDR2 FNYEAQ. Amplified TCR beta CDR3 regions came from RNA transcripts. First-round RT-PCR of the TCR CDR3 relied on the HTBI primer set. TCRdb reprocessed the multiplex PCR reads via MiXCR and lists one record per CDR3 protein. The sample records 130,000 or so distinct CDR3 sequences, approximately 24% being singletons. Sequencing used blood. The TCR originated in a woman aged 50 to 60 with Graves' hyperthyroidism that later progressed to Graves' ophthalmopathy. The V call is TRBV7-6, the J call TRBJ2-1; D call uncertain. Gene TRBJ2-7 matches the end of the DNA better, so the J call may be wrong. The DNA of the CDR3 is TGTGCCAGCAGCTTAAACAATGAGCAGTACTTC. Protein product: CASSLNNEQYF.